What follows are 21 T cell receptor beta chains derived from one specimen sequenced in a study of blood T cell repertoires in COVID-19. The method was immunoSEQ multiplex PCR; TCRdb's version includes in-frame clones alone and lacks a portion of them. Of 150,000 to 200,000 clones in the sample, roughly 89% are singletons; the top ten hold roughly 6.7%. The sequenced sample consisted of peripheral blood. These receptors were obtained from a man aged 35-49 years with acute or convalescent COVID-19.

The V gene is TRBV7-9, the J gene TRBJ1-4; D is unresolved. From germline, CDR1 is SEHNR and CDR2 FQNEAQ (reference sequence). The CDR3 is 15 amino acids. Trimming took off 1 base at V and 6 bases at J, with 12 bases between the two ends. CDR3 amino acids: CASSLERVYHEKLFF. For the CDR3, the DNA is TGTGCCAGCAGCTTAGAGAGGGTCTATCATGAAAAACTGTTTTTT. The full variable domain, with the rest looked up from reference TRBV7-9 and TRBJ1-4, is DTGVSQNPRHKITKRGQNVTFRCDPISEHNRLYWYRQTLGQGPEFLTYFQNEAQLEKSRLLSDRFSAERPKGSFSTLEIQRTEQGDSAMYLCASSLERVYHEKLFFGSGTQLSVL.

The chain is built from TRBV5-6 and TRBJ2-7; TRBD1 is a possible D gene (6 bases). The germline V gene encodes CDR1 SGHDT and CDR2 YYEEEE. The V gene lost 4 bases and the J gene lost 2 bases, with 16 bases spanning the gap. The CDR3 is 15 amino acids. The CDR3 region has the DNA TGTGCCAGCAGCGGCAGCGGACAGTTTGCCTACGAGCAGTACTTC. This codes for CASSGSGQFAYEQYF. Full variable domain (missing parts from reference TRBV5-6 and TRBJ2-7): DAGVTQSPTHLIKTRGQQVTLRCSPKSGHDTVSWYQQALGQGPQFIFQYYEEEERQRGNFPDRFSGHQFPNYSSELNVNALLLGDSALYLCASSGSGQFAYEQYFGPGTRLTVT.

The rearrangement joins TRBV4-3 to TRBJ2-7; a weak D match, TRBD1 (5 bases). The CDR3 consists of 14 residues. V lost 0 bases and J lost 4, with 10 bases in between. The germline gives CDR1 LGHNA, CDR2 YSLEER. The CDR3 is CASSQDLGAYEQYF. The CDR3 DNA follows: TGCGCCAGCAGCCAAGATCTTGGGGCATACGAGCAGTACTTC.

This clone appeared a few times. V is TRBV5-1 and J is TRBJ1-3, with 8 bases aligning to TRBD1. Trimming cost V 3 bases and J 0 bases; bases outside gene matches: 5. Germline CDR1 and CDR2: SGHRS and YFSETQ. The CDR3 sequence is 16 residues long. CDR3 coding DNA: TGCGCCAGCAGCTCCCAGGGGGCATTCTCTGGAAACACCATATATTTT. Translated, it gives CASSSQGAFSGNTIYF.

This chain joins TRBV28 and TRBJ1-5, with TRBD1 matching over 8 bases. The CDR3 totals 14 residues. The V gene end was trimmed by 4 bases and the J gene end by 5 bases; junction bases not matched to a gene: 4. Germline assignment: CDR1 MDHEN and CDR2 SYDVKM. CDR3 in DNA: TGTGCCAGCAGTTCACAGGGGGACTATCAGCCCCAGCATTTT. This translates into CASSSQGDYQPQHF.

The chain carries TRBV6-4 and TRBJ2-1; TRBD2 agrees at 12 bases. Per the germline V gene, CDR1 is MRHNA and CDR2 is SNTAGT. Trimming removed 4 bases from V and 6 bases from J; junction bases left unmatched: 1. This CDR3 region has 14 residues. The CDR3 sequence is CASSGTSGANEQFF. The CDR3 DNA follows: TGTGCCAGCAGTGGGACTAGCGGGGCCAATGAGCAGTTCTTC.

This sequence joins TRBV4-2 and TRBJ2-7; a possible D gene is TRBD1 (5 bases). CDR1 and CDR2 (germline): LGHNA, YNFKEQ. Between the trimmed V and J ends, which lost 0 bases and 2 bases, there was a span of 14 bases. The CDR3 length is 16 residues. Here the CDR3 DNA reads TGTGCCAGCAGCCAAGATGGTGGCAGGGCAACCTACGAGCAGTACTTC. Amino acids: CASSQDGGRATYEQYF.

The rearrangement links TRBV10-1 to TRBJ2-7; D might be TRBD1 (5 bases). Germline loops: CDR1 WNHNN, CDR2 SYGVQD (reference sequence). V gave up 4 bases and J gave up 7 bases, with 20 bases separating them. The CDR3 sequence is 15 residues long. CDR3 sequence: CASSVSTRGSYEQYF. The CDR3 nucleotides are TGCGCCAGCAGTGTCTCGACAAGGGGTTCTTATGAGCAGTACTTC.

The rearrangement links TRBV4-1 to TRBJ2-2; the D gene is possibly TRBD1 (5 bases). V dropped 1 base and J dropped 0 bases, with 15 bases sitting between them. CDR3 length: 18 amino acids. Germline V gives CDR1 MGHRA, CDR2 YSYEKL. The CDR3 is CASSQVSKGFSNTGELFF. CDR3 sequence (DNA): TGCGCCAGCAGCCAAGTCAGTAAGGGGTTTTCGAACACCGGGGAGCTGTTTTTT.

The rearrangement links TRBV19 to TRBJ1-1, with 9 positions matching TRBD1. V gave up 1 base and J gave up 9 bases; unmatched junction bases: 6. The germline V gene has CDR1 LNHDA and CDR2 SQIVND (reference sequence). This CDR3 has 14 residues. CDR3 sequence reads: CASSIGLGQGKAFF. The CDR3 DNA sequence: TGTGCCAGTAGTATAGGCCTGGGACAGGGAAAAGCTTTCTTT.

The rearrangement uses TRBV5-1 and TRBJ2-7; TRBD1 agrees at 9 bases. This CDR3 comprises 16 residues. V trimming: 0 bases; J trimming: 4 bases; junction bases outside the gene matches: 8. Germline CDR1 SGHRS, CDR2 YFSETQ. This CDR3 is CASSLGVTGGLYEQYF. The DNA of the CDR3 is TGCGCCAGCAGCTTGGGGGTGACAGGGGGATTGTACGAGCAGTACTTC.

The genes are TRBV4-2 and TRBJ1-3; the D is unclear. Germline CDR1 LGHNA, CDR2 YNFKEQ. V lost 3 bases and J lost 0, with 15 bases in between. The CDR3 extends over 17 amino acids. CDR3 sequence reads: CASSHEFRMHSGNTIYF. CDR3 nucleotides: TGTGCCAGCAGCCACGAATTCAGGATGCACTCTGGAAACACCATATATTTT.

This clone was observed once. The chain is built from TRBV7-2 and TRBJ2-5, with 8 bases aligning to TRBD1. After removal of 5 bases from V and 4 bases from J, the junction contained 9 bases not matched to a gene. The length of the CDR3 is 15 residues. Germline CDR1 SGHTA, CDR2 FQGNSA. The CDR3, as DNA: TGTGCCAGCAGCACCGGACAGGGTGATCCAGAGACCCAGTACTTC. This encodes CASSTGQGDPETQYF.

The V call is TRBV5-1, the J call TRBJ1-2; a weak D match, TRBD1 (6 bases). Germline lookup yields CDR1 SGHRS and CDR2 YFSETQ. The length of the CDR3 is 16 residues. V lost 2 bases and J lost 8, with 22 bases in between. CDR3 in amino acids: CASSFSSVTGMEGYTF. The DNA for the CDR3 is TGCGCCAGCAGCTTCTCTTCCGTCACAGGGATGGAAGGCTACACCTTC.

The rearrangement joins TRBV2 to TRBJ2-7, with D unresolved. The CDR3 extends over 14 amino acids. CDR1 is SNHLY and CDR2 is FYNNEI in the germline V gene. V gave up 5 bases and J gave up 3 bases, with 14 bases separating them. CDR3: CASSFDSLGYEQYF. CDR3 in DNA: TGTGCCAGCAGTTTTGACTCCTTGGGCTACGAGCAGTACTTC.

This chain links TRBV5-4 with TRBJ1-4, with unresolved D. This CDR3 spans 14 amino acids. With 4 bases removed from V and 0 bases from J, the gap between germline ends came to 7 bases. Germline-derived CDR1 and CDR2 are SGHNT and YYREEE (reference sequence). Here the CDR3 DNA reads TGTGCCAGCAGCCCCGGGTCAACTAATGAAAAACTGTTTTTT. Amino acid sequence: CASSPGSTNEKLFF.

CDR3 in DNA: TGCGCCAGCAGCCAAGCAGGGGGCGGCGAGCAGTACTTC. Protein product: CASSQAGGGEQYF. The rearrangement links TRBV4-1 to TRBJ2-7; the match to TRBD1 covers 8 bases. The germline CDR1 and CDR2 sequences are MGHRA and YSYEKL. This CDR3 is built from 13 residues. Unmatched junction bases numbered 2, after V lost 1 base and J lost 6 bases.

V usage is TRBV4-2 and J usage is TRBJ2-1; 10 nucleotides match TRBD2. With 0 bases clipped from V and 7 bases from J, the junction kept 9 bases outside the gene matches. The CDR3 covers 17 residues. Per the germline V gene, CDR1 is LGHNA and CDR2 is YNFKEQ. As DNA, the CDR3 is TGTGCCAGCAGCCAAGACCCTAGCGGGGGAACGTCAAATGAGCAGTTCTTC. It translates to CASSQDPSGGTSNEQFF.

The CDR3: CASSSLGAGNSGTQYF. CDR3 in DNA: TGCGCCAGCAGCTCTCTTGGGGCGGGGAACTCCGGGACCCAGTACTTC. V and J are TRBV5-1 and TRBJ2-5, with a weak D call TRBD2 (6 bases). Germline-derived CDR1 and CDR2 are SGHRS and YFSETQ. CDR3 length equals 16 residues. Trimming pared 3 bases from V and 7 bases from J, leaving 22 bases between. The full variable domain, with the rest looked up from reference TRBV5-1 and TRBJ2-5, is KAGVTQTPRYLIKTRGQQVTLSCSPISGHRSVSWYQQTPGQGLQFLFEYFSETQRNKGNFPGRFSGRQFSNSRSEMNVSTLELGDSALYLCASSSLGAGNSGTQYFGPGTRLLVL.

This chain links TRBV23-1 with TRBJ1-5; 9 nucleotides match TRBD1. TRBV23-1 is designated an ORF whose function remains uncertain. Unmatched junction bases numbered 3, after V lost 2 bases and J lost 1 base. CDR3 length: 16 residues. The CDR3 spells CASSQPGQGSNQPQHF. DNA for the CDR3: TGCGCCAGCAGTCAACCAGGACAGGGGAGCAATCAGCCCCAGCATTTT.

The CDR3 loop reads CASSFQPPGLGYEQYF. The CDR3 DNA reads TGTGCCAGCAGCTTTCAACCCCCAGGGTTGGGCTACGAGCAGTACTTC. The gene calls are TRBV7-2 and TRBJ2-7; D perhaps matches TRBD1 (5 bases). Trimming cost V 3 bases and J 3 bases, with 18 bases left between them. Germline V gene data show CDR1 as SGHTA and CDR2 as FQGNSA. This CDR3 is built from 16 residues.